This T cell receptor (beta chain) was captured in a study of HIV-infected patients and healthy controls. This clonotype was seen repeatedly, ten times or more. The antigen is unknown. Study-wide results and limits: Compared with untreated HIV+ repertoires, healthy controls showed roughly threefold more distinct CDR3s and higher Shannon diversity.

The CDR3 runs to 12 residues. The V end lost 6 bases, the J end lost 6 bases, and 11 bases lay between the germline ends. The germline V gene encodes CDR1 ENHRY and CDR2 SYGVKD. cDNA was made from about 500 ng RNA using alpha and beta constant primers. Separate chain-specific third strand synthesis with multiplexing indices produced the alpha and beta libraries. Ligation attached cDNA to a 5' RACE adapter that carried a random hexamer and SP2 site. In TCRdb, the 5' RACE reads were re-called with MiXCR into one record per CDR3 protein. The sample yields about 14,000 distinct CDR3 sequences, 9.5% to 15% seen once. Antiretroviral therapy had run roughly three months, about 14 weeks, before follow-up blood collection. The repertoire came from unfractionated whole blood and reflected all unsorted peripheral T cells. A roughly 2.5 ml peripheral blood sample was taken for RNA.

The rearrangement uses TRBV10-3 and TRBJ1-2; no reliable D call. This sample comprised blood, obtained during antiretroviral therapy. The sequence derives from an adult with HIV infection. The donor label of this sample is uncertain. Here the CDR3 reads CAIRGLYDGYTF. CDR3 in DNA: TGTGCCATCAGGGGCTTATACGATGGCTACACCTTC.